The clone carrying this T cell receptor beta chain was seen more than once but under ten times. Its cognate antigen is unknown. The data stem from a study of identical twins. Study outcomes and limitations: Recombination models fit unrelated individuals' TCR alpha sharing but underestimated twins'. Cord blood's abundant beta clonotypes had fewer insertions, unlike memory repertoires.

One entry per CDR3 protein results from TCRdb running MiXCR on the 5' RACE reads. The sample lists 1.5 million to 2 million distinct CDR3 sequences; under 35% were seen once. The sample was cord blood. The clonotype comes from a newborn girl in good health.

The CDR3 bases are TGTGCCAGCAGTCTCCTCTTTCGCCCCACAGATACGCAGTATTTT. It is translated as CASSLLFRPTDTQYF. J is TRBJ2-3 and V is TRBV27; D is unresolved. V lost 5 bases, J lost 2 bases, and 14 bases lay in between. The germline CDR1 and CDR2 sequences are MNHEY and SMNVEV (reference sequence). The CDR3 runs to 15 residues.